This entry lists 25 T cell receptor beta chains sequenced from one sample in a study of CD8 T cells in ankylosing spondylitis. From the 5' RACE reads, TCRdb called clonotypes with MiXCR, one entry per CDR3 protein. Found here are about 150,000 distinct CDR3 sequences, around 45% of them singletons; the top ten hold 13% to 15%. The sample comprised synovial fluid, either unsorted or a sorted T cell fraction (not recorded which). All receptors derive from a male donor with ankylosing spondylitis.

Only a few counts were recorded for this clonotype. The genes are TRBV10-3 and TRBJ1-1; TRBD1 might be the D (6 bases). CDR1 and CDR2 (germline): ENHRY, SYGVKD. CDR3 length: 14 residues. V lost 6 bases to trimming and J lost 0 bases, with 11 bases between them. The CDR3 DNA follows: TGTGCCATCAGACGGACAGCGCTGAACACTGAAGCTTTCTTT. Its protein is CAIRRTALNTEAFF.

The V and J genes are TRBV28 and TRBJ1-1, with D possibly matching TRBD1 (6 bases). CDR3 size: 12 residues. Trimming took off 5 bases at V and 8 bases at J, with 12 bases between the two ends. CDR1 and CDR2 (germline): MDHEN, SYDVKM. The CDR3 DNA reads TGTGCCAGCAGTCGATTCACAGGGGAAGCTTTCTTT. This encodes CASSRFTGEAFF.

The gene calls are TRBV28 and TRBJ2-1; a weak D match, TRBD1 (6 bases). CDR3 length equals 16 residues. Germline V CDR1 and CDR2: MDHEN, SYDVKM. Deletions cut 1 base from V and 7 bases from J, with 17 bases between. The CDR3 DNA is TGTGCCAGCAGTTTATTGGGGACATTTTGGTTGAATGAGCAGTTCTTC. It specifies CASSLLGTFWLNEQFF.

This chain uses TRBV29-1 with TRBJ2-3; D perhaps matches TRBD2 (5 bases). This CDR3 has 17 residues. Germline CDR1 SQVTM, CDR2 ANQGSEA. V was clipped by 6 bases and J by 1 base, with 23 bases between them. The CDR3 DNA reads TGCAGCGTGCAGCAGACCCTTATAGCGCCTCGCACAGATACGCAGTATTTT. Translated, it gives CSVQQTLIAPRTDTQYF.

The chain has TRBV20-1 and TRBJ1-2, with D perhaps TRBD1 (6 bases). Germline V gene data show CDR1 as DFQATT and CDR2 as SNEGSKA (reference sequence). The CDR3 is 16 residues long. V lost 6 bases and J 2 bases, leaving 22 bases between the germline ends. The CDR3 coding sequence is TGCAGTGCGGATGCAGGGGTCCGGACTTCGAACTATGGCTACACCTTC. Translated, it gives CSADAGVRTSNYGYTF.

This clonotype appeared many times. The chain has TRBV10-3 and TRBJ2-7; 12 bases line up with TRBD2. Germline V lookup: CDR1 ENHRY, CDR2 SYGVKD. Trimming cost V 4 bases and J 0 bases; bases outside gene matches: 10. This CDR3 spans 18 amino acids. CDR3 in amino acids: CAISGNPSTSGGSYEQYF. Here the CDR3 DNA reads TGTGCCATCAGTGGGAACCCCTCGACTAGCGGGGGCTCCTACGAGCAGTACTTC.

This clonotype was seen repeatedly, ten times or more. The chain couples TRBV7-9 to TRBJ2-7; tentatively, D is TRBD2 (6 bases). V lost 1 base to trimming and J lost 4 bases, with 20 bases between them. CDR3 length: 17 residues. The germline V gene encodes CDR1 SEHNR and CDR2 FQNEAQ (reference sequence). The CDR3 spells CASSLGDFSTPGYEQYF. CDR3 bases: TGTGCCAGCAGCTTAGGGGACTTTTCGACGCCGGGGTACGAGCAGTACTTC. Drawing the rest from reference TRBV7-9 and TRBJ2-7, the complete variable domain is DTGVSQNPRHKITKRGQNVTFRCDPISEHNRLYWYRQTLGQGPEFLTYFQNEAQLEKSRLLSDRFSAERPKGSFSTLEIQRTEQGDSAMYLCASSLGDFSTPGYEQYFGPGTRLTVT.

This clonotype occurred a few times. CDR3 sequence (DNA): TGTGCCAGCATTAAGGGGGCGAACACCGGGGAGCTGTTTTTT. Its translation: CASIKGANTGELFF. The V call is TRBV12-3 or TRBV12-4, the J call TRBJ2-2; tentatively, D is TRBD1 (6 bases). The V and J ends lost 7 bases and 0 bases respectively, with 9 bases between them. This CDR3 comprises 14 residues.

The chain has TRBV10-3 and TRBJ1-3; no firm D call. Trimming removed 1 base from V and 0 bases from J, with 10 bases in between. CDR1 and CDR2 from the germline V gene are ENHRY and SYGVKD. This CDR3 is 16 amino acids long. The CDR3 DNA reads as TGTGCCATCAGTGAGTTTCGAGTGATCTCTGGAAACACCATATATTTT. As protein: CAISEFRVISGNTIYF.

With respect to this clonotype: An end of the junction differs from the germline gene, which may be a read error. CDR3 sequence reads: CASRLTGNPEAFF. The DNA of the CDR3 is TGCGCCAGCAGGCTCACAGGGAACCCTGAAGCTTTCTTT. The chain joins TRBV5-1 to TRBJ1-1, with D perhaps TRBD1 (6 bases). The CDR3 is 13 residues long. Germline lookup yields CDR1 SGHRS and CDR2 YFSETQ.

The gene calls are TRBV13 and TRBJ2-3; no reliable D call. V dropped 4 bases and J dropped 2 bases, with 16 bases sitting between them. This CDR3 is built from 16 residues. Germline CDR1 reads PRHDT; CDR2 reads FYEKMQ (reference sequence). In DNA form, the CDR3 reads TGTGCCAGCAGCTCGCCCCGGACCAGCCCCACAGATACGCAGTATTTT. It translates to CASSSPRTSPTDTQYF.

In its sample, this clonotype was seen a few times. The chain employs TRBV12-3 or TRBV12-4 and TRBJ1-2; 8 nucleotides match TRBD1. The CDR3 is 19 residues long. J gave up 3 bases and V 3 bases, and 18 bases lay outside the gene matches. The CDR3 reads CASSFRIYDRGPTDYGYTF. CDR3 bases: TGTGCCAGCAGTTTTAGGATCTACGACAGGGGCCCCACCGACTATGGCTACACCTTC.

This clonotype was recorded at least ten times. DNA for the CDR3: TGTGCCAGCAGCCCAGCTAGCGGGGGTCTGCAGTTCTTC. Its translation is CASSPASGGLQFF. V is TRBV5-6 and J is TRBJ2-1; 10 bases line up with TRBD2. This CDR3 has 13 residues. Germline trimming cut 4 bases from V and 12 bases from J; bases unmatched to any gene: 7. From germline, CDR1 is SGHDT and CDR2 YYEEEE.

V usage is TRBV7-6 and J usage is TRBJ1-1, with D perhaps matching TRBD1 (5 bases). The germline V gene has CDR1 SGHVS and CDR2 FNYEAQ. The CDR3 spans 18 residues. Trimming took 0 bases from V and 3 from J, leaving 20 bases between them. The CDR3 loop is CASSLAWQGAVGHTEAFF. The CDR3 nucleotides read TGTGCCAGCAGCTTAGCGTGGCAGGGAGCGGTTGGTCACACTGAAGCTTTCTTT.

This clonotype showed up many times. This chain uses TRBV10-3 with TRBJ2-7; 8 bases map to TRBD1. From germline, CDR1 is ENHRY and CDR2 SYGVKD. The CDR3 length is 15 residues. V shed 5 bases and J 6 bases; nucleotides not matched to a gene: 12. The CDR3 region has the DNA TGTGCCATCAGTCATCCGGGACAGGTCCGCGGCGAGCAGTACTTC. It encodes CAISHPGQVRGEQYF.

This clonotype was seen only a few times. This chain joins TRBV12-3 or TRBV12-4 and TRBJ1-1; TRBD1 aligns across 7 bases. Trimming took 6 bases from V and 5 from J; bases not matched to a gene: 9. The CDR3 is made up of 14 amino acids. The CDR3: CASRLRGWGTEAFF. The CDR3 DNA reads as TGTGCCAGCAGGCTCAGGGGGTGGGGTACTGAAGCTTTCTTT.

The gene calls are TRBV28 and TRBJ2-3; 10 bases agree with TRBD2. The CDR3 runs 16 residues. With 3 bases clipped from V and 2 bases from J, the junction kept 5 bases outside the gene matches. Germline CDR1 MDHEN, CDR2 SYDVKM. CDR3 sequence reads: CASSLQAGGITDTQYF. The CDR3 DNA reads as TGTGCCAGCAGTTTGCAAGCGGGAGGGATCACAGATACGCAGTATTTT.

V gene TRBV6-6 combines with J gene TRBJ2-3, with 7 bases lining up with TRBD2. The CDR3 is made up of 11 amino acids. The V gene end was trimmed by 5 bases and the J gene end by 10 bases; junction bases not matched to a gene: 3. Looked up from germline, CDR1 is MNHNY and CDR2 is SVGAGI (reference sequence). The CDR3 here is CASSRLAAQYF. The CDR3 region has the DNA TGTGCCAGCAGTAGACTAGCTGCGCAGTATTTT.

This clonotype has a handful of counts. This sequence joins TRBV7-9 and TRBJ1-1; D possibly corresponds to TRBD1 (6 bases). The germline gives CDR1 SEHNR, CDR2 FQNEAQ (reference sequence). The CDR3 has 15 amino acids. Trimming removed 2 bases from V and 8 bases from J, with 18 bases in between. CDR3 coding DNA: TGTGCCAGCAGCTTACTTCTGTGGGGGGCCCTCGAAGCTTTCTTT. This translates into CASSLLLWGALEAFF.

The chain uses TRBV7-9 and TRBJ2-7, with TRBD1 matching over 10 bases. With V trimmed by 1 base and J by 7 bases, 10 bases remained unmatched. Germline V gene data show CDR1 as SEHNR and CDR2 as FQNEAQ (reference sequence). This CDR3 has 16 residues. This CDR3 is CASSLVFWDRGDEQYF. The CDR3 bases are TGTGCCAGCAGCTTAGTGTTCTGGGACAGGGGAGATGAGCAGTACTTC.

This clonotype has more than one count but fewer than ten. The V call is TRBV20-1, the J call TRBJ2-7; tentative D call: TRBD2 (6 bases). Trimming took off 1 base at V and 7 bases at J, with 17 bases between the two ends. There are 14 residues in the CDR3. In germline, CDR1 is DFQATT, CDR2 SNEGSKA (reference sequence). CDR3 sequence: CSARVPGDNGEQYF. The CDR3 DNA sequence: TGCAGTGCTAGAGTCCCGGGAGATAATGGGGAGCAGTACTTC.

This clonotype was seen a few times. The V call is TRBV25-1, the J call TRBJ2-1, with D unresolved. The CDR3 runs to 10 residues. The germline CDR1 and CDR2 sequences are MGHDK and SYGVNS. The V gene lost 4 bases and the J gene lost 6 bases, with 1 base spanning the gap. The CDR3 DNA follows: TGTGCCAGCAGTGCCAATGAGCAGTTCTTC. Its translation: CASSANEQFF.

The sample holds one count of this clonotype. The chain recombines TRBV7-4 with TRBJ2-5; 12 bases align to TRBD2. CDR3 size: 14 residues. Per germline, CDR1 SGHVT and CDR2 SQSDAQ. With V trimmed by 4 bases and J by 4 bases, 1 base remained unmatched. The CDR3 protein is CASSSGLAGETQYF. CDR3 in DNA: TGTGCCAGCAGCTCGGGACTAGCGGGAGAGACCCAGTACTTC.

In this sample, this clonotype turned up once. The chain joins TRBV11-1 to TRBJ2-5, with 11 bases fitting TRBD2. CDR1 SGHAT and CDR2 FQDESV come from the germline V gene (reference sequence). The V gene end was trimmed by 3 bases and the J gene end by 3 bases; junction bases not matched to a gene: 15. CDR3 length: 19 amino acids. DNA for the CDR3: TGTGCCAGCAGCTTTAGGACCCCTCCGGGACTAGCGGCCAAAGAGACCCAGTACTTC. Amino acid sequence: CASSFRTPPGLAAKETQYF.

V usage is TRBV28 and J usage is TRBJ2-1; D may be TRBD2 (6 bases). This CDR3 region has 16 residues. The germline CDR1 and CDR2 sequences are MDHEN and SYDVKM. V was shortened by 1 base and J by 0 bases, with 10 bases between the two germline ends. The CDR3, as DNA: TGTGCCAGCAGTTTATTAGCGGTCAGCTCCTACAATGAGCAGTTCTTC. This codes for CASSLLAVSSYNEQFF.